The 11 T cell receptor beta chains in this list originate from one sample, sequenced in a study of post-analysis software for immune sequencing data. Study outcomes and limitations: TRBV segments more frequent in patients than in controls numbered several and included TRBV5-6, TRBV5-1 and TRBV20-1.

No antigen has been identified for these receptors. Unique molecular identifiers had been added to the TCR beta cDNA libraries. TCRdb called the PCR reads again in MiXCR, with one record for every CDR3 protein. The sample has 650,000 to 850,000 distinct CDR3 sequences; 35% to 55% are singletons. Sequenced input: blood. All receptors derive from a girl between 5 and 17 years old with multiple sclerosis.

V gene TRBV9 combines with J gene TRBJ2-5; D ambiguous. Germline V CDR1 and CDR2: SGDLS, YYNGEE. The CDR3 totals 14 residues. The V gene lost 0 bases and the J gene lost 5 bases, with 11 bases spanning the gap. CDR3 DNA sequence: TGTGCCAGCAGCGTAGCTGGGCAGAGGGAGACCCAGTACTTC. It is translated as CASSVAGQRETQYF.

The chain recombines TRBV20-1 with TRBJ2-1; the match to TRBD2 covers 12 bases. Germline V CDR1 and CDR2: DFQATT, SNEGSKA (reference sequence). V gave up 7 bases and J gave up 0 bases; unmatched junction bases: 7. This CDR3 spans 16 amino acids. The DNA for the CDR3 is TGCAGTGTAGGACTAGCGGGATTTAGCTCCTACAATGAGCAGTTCTTC. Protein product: CSVGLAGFSSYNEQFF.

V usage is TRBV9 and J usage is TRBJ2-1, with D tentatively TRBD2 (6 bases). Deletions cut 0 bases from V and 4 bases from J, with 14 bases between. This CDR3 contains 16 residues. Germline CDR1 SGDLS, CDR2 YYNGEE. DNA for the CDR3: TGTGCCAGCAGCGTAGGGCCGGGAGCGGTTTACAATGAGCAGTTCTTC. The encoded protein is CASSVGPGAVYNEQFF. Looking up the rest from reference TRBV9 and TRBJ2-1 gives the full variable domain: DSGVTQTPKHLITATGQRVTLRCSPRSGDLSVYWYQQSLDQGLQFLIQYYNGEERAKGNILERFSAQQFPDLHSELNLSSLELGDSALYFCASSVGPGAVYNEQFFGPGTRLTVL.

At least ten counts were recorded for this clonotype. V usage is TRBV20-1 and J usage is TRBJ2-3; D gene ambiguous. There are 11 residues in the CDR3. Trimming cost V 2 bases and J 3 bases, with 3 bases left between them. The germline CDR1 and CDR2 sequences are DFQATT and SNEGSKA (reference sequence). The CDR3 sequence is CSARRTDTQYF. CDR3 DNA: TGCAGTGCTAGACGAACAGATACGCAGTATTTT.

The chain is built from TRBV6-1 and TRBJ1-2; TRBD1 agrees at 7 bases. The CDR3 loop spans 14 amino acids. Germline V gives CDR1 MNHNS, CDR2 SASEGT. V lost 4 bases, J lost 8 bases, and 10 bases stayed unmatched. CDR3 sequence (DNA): TGTGCCAGCAGTGCCCCCGGGACAGTCTGGGGCTACACCTTC. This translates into CASSAPGTVWGYTF.

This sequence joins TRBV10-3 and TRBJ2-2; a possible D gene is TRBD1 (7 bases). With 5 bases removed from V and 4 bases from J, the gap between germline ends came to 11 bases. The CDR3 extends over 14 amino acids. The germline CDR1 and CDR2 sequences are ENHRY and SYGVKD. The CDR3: CAISPGGSTGELFF. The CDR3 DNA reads TGTGCCATCAGTCCAGGGGGGTCCACCGGGGAGCTGTTTTTT.

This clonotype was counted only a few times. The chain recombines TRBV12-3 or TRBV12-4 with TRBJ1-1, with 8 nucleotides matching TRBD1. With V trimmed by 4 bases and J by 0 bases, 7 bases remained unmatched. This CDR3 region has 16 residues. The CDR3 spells CASSSLRGQMNTEAFF. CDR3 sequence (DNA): TGTGCCAGCAGTTCCCTCAGGGGGCAAATGAACACTGAAGCTTTCTTT.

CDR3 sequence reads: CASSSRAGGNTIYF. Here the CDR3 DNA reads TGTGCCAGCAGCTCTCGAGCGGGTGGAAACACCATATATTTT. This chain joins TRBV11-2 and TRBJ1-3; D gene uncertain. The CDR3 has 14 amino acids. The V gene's germline CDR1 is SGHAT and CDR2 FQNNGV. V gave up 4 bases and J gave up 3 bases, with 10 bases separating them.

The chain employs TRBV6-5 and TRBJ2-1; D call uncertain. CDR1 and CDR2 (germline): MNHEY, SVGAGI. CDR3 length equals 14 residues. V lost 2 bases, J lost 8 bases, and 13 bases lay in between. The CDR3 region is CASSYIPFIDEQFF. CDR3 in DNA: TGTGCCAGCAGTTACATTCCTTTTATAGATGAGCAGTTCTTC.

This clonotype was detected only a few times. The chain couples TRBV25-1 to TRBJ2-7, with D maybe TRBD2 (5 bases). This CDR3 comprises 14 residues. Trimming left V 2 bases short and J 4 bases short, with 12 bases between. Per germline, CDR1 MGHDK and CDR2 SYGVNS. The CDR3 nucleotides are TGTGCCAGCAGTGAACGGCGGGTTCCATACGAGCAGTACTTC. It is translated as CASSERRVPYEQYF.

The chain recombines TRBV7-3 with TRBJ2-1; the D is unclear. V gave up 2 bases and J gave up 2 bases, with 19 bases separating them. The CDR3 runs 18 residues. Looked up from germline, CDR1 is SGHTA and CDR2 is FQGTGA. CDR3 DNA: TGTGCCAGCAGCTTAGCCTCTCTCTCCGGCAAGACCTACAATGAGCAGTTCTTC. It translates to CASSLASLSGKTYNEQFF.